This T cell receptor beta chain emerged from a study of OX40 agonist ivuxolimab in advanced cancers. A note on the overall study: Ivuxolimab was an agonistic, fully human IgG2 monoclonal antibody directed against OX40 (CD134), a costimulatory receptor. Intravenous ivuxolimab was administered to patients every 2 weeks at six dose levels: 0.01, 0.1, 0.3, 1.5, 3 and 10 mg/kg. Among the approximately 50 dose-escalation patients, around 19 had hepatocellular carcinoma, about 15 melanoma, 9 renal cell carcinoma and 9 head and neck cancer. The dose-escalation cohort was approximately 83% male with a mean age of about 58 years, ranging from roughly 23 to 85. Prior anti-PD-1, anti-PD-L1 or anti-CTLA-4 therapy was permitted, and checkpoint inhibitors had been received by under 50% of dose-escalation patients. Partial responses occurred in three dose-escalation patients, of whom one had hepatocellular carcinoma and two had cutaneous melanoma. Peripheral TCRbeta sequencing was intended to test whether TCR sequence diversity was altered and clonal T-cell expansion was caused by ivuxolimab. The paper covers the monotherapy dose-escalation part of the phase I ivuxolimab trial, which included N ≈ 50 patients.

The study at large found these results: Clonal expansion of both CD4+ and CD8+ blood T cells was observed from baseline to week 6 at doses 0.1 to 3.0 mg/kg. Low levels of normalized T-cell clonal expansion were also shown by some nonresponding patients. In the 0.1-3.0 mg/kg groups, partial responders were among the patients with the lowest normalized peripheral clonal expansion, particularly in CD8+ T cells. Which antigens the clonally expanded peripheral T cells were specific for was not determined. After ivuxolimab, CD8+ T cells had more expanded clones than CD4+ T cells on average.

Genomic DNA was extracted from sorted cells for sequencing of the TCRbeta CDR3 region. The immunoSEQ Assay was used for sequencing of TCRbeta CDR3 regions. Here the immuneACCESS table is served through TCRdb, limited to in-frame sequences with V and J called. Missing clones are a known gap in these copies; in checked studies unresolved V genes cover under half, and the rest lacks a known reason. Recorded for this sample are 65,000 to 95,000 clones; about four fifths of them occurred a single time. The ten largest clones represent roughly 0.77% of the sample. From the cysteine through the phenylalanine, the CDR3 covers 13 amino acids. The entry retains the CDR3 DNA only, 39 bases that are in frame from base 1. CDR1 and CDR2 are drawn from the germline V gene: KGHSH, LQKENI. V lost 4 bases and J lost 1 base; the stretch between them is 7 bases long. The trial excluded patients who had a history of autoimmune disease or who were on systemic immunosuppression. Peripheral blood for TCR sequencing was drawn from every dose cohort at baseline, at cycle 4 day 1 and at cycle 7 day 1. The samples were taken from a phase I, first-in-human, multicenter, open-label dose-escalation trial of ivuxolimab. Adults with locally advanced or metastatic melanoma, renal cell carcinoma, hepatocellular carcinoma or head and neck squamous cell carcinoma were enrolled in the trial. Before TCR sequencing, CD4+ and CD8+ T cells were separately sorted from peripheral blood.

Concerning this clone: Its recognized antigen is unknown. No clone much larger than this one lies a single base away; base qualities are absent. This same CDR3 is encoded by further DNA sequences in the sample.

The clonotype was recovered from an adult with an advanced solid tumor such as melanoma, head and neck, liver or kidney cancer. Sequencing was performed on CD4+ or CD8+ T cells sorted from blood, taken in a trial of the OX40 agonist ivuxolimab. Here the chain combines TRBV18 and TRBJ1-1; no D gene is confidently identified. The DNA reads as follows: TGTGCCAGCTCACTTACAGCGAACACTGAAGCTTTCTTT. Its coded protein is CASSLTANTEAFF.